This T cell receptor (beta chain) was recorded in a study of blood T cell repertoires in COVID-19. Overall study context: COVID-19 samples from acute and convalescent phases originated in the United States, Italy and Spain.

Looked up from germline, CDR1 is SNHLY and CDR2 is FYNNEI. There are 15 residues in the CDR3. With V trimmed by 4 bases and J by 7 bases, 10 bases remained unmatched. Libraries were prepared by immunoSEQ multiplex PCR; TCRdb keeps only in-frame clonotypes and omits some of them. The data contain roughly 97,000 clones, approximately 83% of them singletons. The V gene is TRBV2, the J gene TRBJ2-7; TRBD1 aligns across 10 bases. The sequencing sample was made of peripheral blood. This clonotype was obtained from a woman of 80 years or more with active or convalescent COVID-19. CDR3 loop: CASSVRGQGQGEQYF. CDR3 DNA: TGTGCCAGCAGTGTAAGGGGACAGGGGCAGGGAGAGCAGTACTTC.